This is a list of T cell receptor beta chains from one sample in a study of cytomegalovirus exposure and HLA in healthy donors. Only in-frame clones appear in the TCRdb table, and some are missing; sequencing was by immunoSEQ multiplex PCR. Seen here are 85,000 to 130,000 clones, 78% observed once, and the top ten hold roughly 1.7%. The specimen sequenced was PBMCs. Receptors originate from a woman in her forties in good health and CMV-seronegative. The CDR3 runs from the conserved cysteine through the conserved F or W. D genes are given only for firm matches. Clone sizes are given selectively: once, few, many, or a class where the clone is expanded.

J,D,V,size,CDR3,DNA
TRBJ2-5,NA,TRBV25-1,NA,CASSDWTESQETQYF,TGTGCCAGCAGTGATTGGACAGAATCCCAAGAGACCCAGTACTTC
TRBJ2-1,TRBD2,TRBV28,NA,CASSASGSSYNEQFF,TGTGCCAGCAGCGCGAGCGGGAGCTCCTACAATGAGCAGTTCTTC
TRBJ1-1,NA,TRBV19,NA,CASSIAAGSEAFF,TGTGCCAGTAGTATAGCGGCAGGGTCTGAAGCTTTCTTT
TRBJ2-7,TRBD2,TRBV28,NA,CASSFSRSGSPGQYF,TGTGCCAGCAGTTTTTCGAGGAGCGGGAGCCCGGGGCAGTACTTC
TRBJ1-5,NA,TRBV19,NA,CASSIVGGSGLSQPQHF,TGTGCCAGTAGTATCGTCGGGGGATCGGGGTTAAGTCAGCCCCAGCATTTT
TRBJ2-7,TRBD1,TRBV13,few,CASSFETGGEDEQYF,TGTGCCAGCAGCTTCGAGACAGGGGGCGAGGACGAGCAGTACTTC
TRBJ1-2,NA,TRBV9,NA,CASSVAPFRGGDGYTF,TGTGCCAGCAGCGTAGCCCCCTTTAGGGGCGGGGATGGCTACACCTTC
TRBJ1-2,NA,TRBV18,NA,CASSPMTGLYGYTF,TGTGCCAGCTCACCAATGACAGGCTTATATGGCTACACCTTC
TRBJ2-3,TRBD1,TRBV29-1,few,CSVAGGIQGTDTQYF,TGCAGCGTTGCAGGGGGCATTCAGGGCACAGATACGCAGTATTTT
TRBJ2-1,TRBD2,TRBV5-6,NA,CASSLGAASGPLGEQFF,TGTGCCAGCAGCTTGGGAGCCGCTAGCGGACCCCTCGGGGAGCAGTTCTTC
TRBJ2-7,TRBD2,TRBV9,NA,CASSASGNNYEQYF,TGTGCCAGCAGCGCTAGCGGGAACAACTACGAGCAGTACTTC